These 11 T cell receptor beta chains came from one sample sequenced in a study of blood T cells in healthy people across ages. Primers used in a second PCR of roughly 6 to 11 cycles were a sample-barcoded 5' primer and a J-beta primer mix. TCRdb reprocessed the 5' RACE reads via MiXCR and lists one record per CDR3 protein. Counted here are about 1.5 million distinct CDR3 sequences, approximately 39% occurring once; the ten biggest clones make up about 3.8%. Sample: blood. The receptors originated from a woman aged 18-35 years in good health.

The chain employs TRBV20-1 and TRBJ1-3, with D uncertain. Germline V CDR1 and CDR2: DFQATT, SNEGSKA (reference sequence). V was cut by 0 bases and J by 4 bases, with 10 bases left in between. The CDR3 has 14 residues. The CDR3 coding sequence is TGCAGTGCTAGAGATGATCGGACCGGAAACACCATATATTTT. Its protein product is CSARDDRTGNTIYF.

The gene calls are TRBV29-1 and TRBJ2-5; 7 bases fit TRBD1. CDR3 length: 11 residues. CDR1 SQVTM and CDR2 ANQGSEA come from the germline V gene. The trim removed 5 bases at V and 11 bases at J, leaving 8 bases unmatched. CDR3 in DNA: TGCAGCGTTCGACAGGGCCATGAGCAGTACTTC. The encoded protein is CSVRQGHEQYF. Supplemented by reference TRBV29-1 and TRBJ2-5, the full variable domain reads SAVISQKPSRDICQRGTSLTIQCQVDSQVTMMFWYRQQPGQSLTLIATANQGSEATYESGFVIDKFPISRPNLTFSTLTVSNMSPEDSSIYLCSVRQGHEQYFGPGTRLLVL.

V and J are TRBV11-3 and TRBJ2-3; TRBD2 might be the D (6 bases). This CDR3 region has 18 residues. The germline V gene encodes CDR1 SGHNT and CDR2 YENEEA. The germline V and J ends were trimmed by 3 bases and 2 bases, with 21 bases remaining between them. CDR3 amino acids: CASSFYPGAHPPTDTQYF. CDR3 coding DNA: TGTGCCAGCAGCTTTTATCCGGGAGCTCACCCCCCCACAGATACGCAGTATTTT.

This clonotype came up a few times. The chain employs TRBV20-1 and TRBJ2-3, with TRBD2 identical over 13 bases. Unmatched junction bases numbered 20, after V lost 0 bases and J lost 8 bases. CDR3 length equals 20 residues. Germline CDR1 is DFQATT and CDR2 is SNEGSKA (reference sequence). The CDR3 spells CSARDLRLAGGRAQIRTQYF. The DNA for the CDR3 is TGCAGTGCTAGAGATCTGCGACTAGCGGGGGGCCGGGCACAGATTCGTACGCAGTATTTT.

This chain links TRBV29-1 with TRBJ1-5, with 7 bases matching TRBD1. Trimming took 6 bases from V and 7 from J; bases not matched to a gene: 15. Germline lookup yields CDR1 SQVTM and CDR2 ANQGSEA. This CDR3 spans 15 amino acids. CDR3: CSVWEGQGVEQPQHF. The CDR3 DNA reads TGCAGCGTATGGGAAGGGCAGGGGGTAGAACAGCCCCAGCATTTT.

The chain couples TRBV27 to TRBJ2-7; TRBD2 aligns across 9 bases. Germline V CDR1 and CDR2: MNHEY, SMNVEV (reference sequence). V shed 3 bases, J shed 2 bases, and the junction held 11 bases outside the gene matches. The CDR3 is 17 residues long. The CDR3 DNA reads as TGTGCCAGCAGTTTCACCGGGACTAGCAAACACCCCTACGAGCAGTACTTC. This gives the protein CASSFTGTSKHPYEQYF.

V usage is TRBV7-8 and J usage is TRBJ1-2; D possibly corresponds to TRBD1 (6 bases). The germline V gene encodes CDR1 SGHVS and CDR2 FQNEAQ. Between the trimmed V and J ends, which lost 8 bases and 2 bases, there was a span of 12 bases. There are 13 residues in the CDR3. This CDR3 reads CASGTTGNYGYTF. The DNA of the CDR3 is TGTGCCAGCGGGACAACAGGGAACTATGGCTACACCTTC. The full variable domain, completed using reference TRBV7-8 and TRBJ1-2, is GAGVSQSPRYKVAKRGQDVALRCDPISGHVSLFWYQQALGQGPEFLTYFQNEAQLDKSGLPSDRFFAERPEGSVSTLKIQRTQQEDSAVYLCASGTTGNYGYTFGSGTRLTVV.

V gene TRBV12-3 or TRBV12-4 combines with J gene TRBJ2-7, with TRBD2 identical over 14 bases. The CDR3 has 17 residues. Trimming at V came to 5 bases and at J to 3 bases, leaving 9 bases not matched to a gene. As DNA, the CDR3 is TGTGCCAGCAGTGTGACTAGCGGGAGGGCCTTAGTCTACGAGCAGTACTTC. Encoded protein: CASSVTSGRALVYEQYF.

The chain joins TRBV7-9 to TRBJ2-1; D is ambiguous. Germline V gives CDR1 SEHNR, CDR2 FQNEAQ (reference sequence). The CDR3 spans 14 residues. V was pared by 6 bases and J by 12 bases, with 21 bases between. CDR3 DNA: TGTGCCAGCAGGCCTGCGCCATTGTATGATGGGCAGTTCTTC. Translating it yields CASRPAPLYDGQFF.

The count of this clonotype is one. This chain uses TRBV30 with TRBJ1-1; TRBD1 aligns across 7 bases. The CDR3 runs to 16 residues. Trimming took 2 bases from V and 4 from J; bases not matched to a gene: 13. In germline, CDR1 is GTSNPN, CDR2 SVGIG (reference sequence). The CDR3 reads CAWSSRRQGGSTEAFF. DNA for the CDR3: TGTGCCTGGAGTTCCCGTCGACAGGGTGGGAGCACTGAAGCTTTCTTT. The variable domain in full, completed from reference TRBV30 and TRBJ1-1, reads SQTIHQWPATLVQPVGSPLSLECTVEGTSNPNLYWYRQAAGRGLQLLFYSVGIGQISSEVPQNLSASRPQDRQFILSSKKLLLSDSGFYLCAWSSRRQGGSTEAFFGQGTRLTVV.

The rearrangement uses TRBV18 and TRBJ2-7; D might be TRBD1 (5 bases). The germline V and J ends were trimmed by 2 bases and 0 bases, with 8 bases remaining between them. Germline V gives CDR1 KGHSH, CDR2 LQKENI. The CDR3 is 14 amino acids. The CDR3 is CASSPATVSYEQYF. CDR3 nucleotides: TGTGCCAGCTCACCAGCGACAGTCTCCTACGAGCAGTACTTC.